The sequence of this T cell receptor beta chain was determined in a study of CD8+ T cells in alopecia areata. At the level of the study: Each of the treated patients was given oral tofacitinib, 5 to 10 mg twice daily, for moderate-to-severe alopecia areata.

The study's findings and limits: Among the cells sequenced in scalp samples are also the resident alphabeta T cells of normal skin. Elevated clonality characterized lesional scalp relative to normal scalp, particularly in alopecia totalis/universalis.

Extraction of RNA preceded its reverse transcription into cDNA, which served as the sequencing template. Data came from immunoSEQ multiplex PCR; TCRdb stores just in-frame clones and leaves some out. The repertoire holds about 150,000 clones, with under 60% as singletons. A remark on this clone: The antigen is undetermined.

This CDR3 region has 11 residues. J gave up 8 bases and V 8 bases, and 5 bases lay outside the gene matches. CDR1 is GTSNPN, CDR2 SVGIG, per germline (reference sequence). The clonotype was recovered from a human donor with alopecia areata. J is TRBJ2-1 and V is TRBV30, with 8 bases that match TRBD1. The sample was CD8+ T cells sorted from blood, taken at week 0. CDR3 sequence: CAEDRAHEQFF. DNA for the CDR3: TGTGCCGAGGACAGGGCCCATGAGCAGTTCTTC.